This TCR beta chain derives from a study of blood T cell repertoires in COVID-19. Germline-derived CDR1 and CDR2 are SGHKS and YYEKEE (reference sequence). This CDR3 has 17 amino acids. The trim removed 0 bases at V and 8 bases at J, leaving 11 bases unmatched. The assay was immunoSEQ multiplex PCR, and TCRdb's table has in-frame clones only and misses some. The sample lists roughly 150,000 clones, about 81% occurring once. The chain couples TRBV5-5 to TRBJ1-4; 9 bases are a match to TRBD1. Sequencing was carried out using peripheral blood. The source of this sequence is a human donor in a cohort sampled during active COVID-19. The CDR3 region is CASSLGGTGGAGEKLFF. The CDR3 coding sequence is TGTGCCAGCAGCTTGGGGGGAACAGGGGGCGCTGGGGAAAAACTGTTTTTT.